These 18 T cell receptor beta chains share one sample of origin, sequenced in a study of CD8 T cells in Susac syndrome. Reverse transcription of about 0.45 to 1 ug RNA was carried out with random hexamers. TCRdb recomputed calls from the immunoSEQ multiplex PCR reads with MiXCR, one row per CDR3 protein. The repertoire holds 200,000 or so distinct CDR3 sequences, 90% to 95% seen once, with approximately 0.097% in the top ten. The material sequenced was CD4+ T cells from PBMCs. These receptors were collected from a human donor with multiple sclerosis.

The chain recombines TRBV6-6 with TRBJ1-4; D unresolved. This CDR3 has 11 residues. V lost 6 bases to trimming and J lost 11 bases, with 10 bases between them. Germline V gene sequence: CDR1 MNHNY, CDR2 SVGAGI (reference sequence). The DNA of the CDR3 is TGTGCCAGCAGCAAAAAGACCAAACTGTTTTTT. Amino acid sequence: CASSKKTKLFF.

The genes are TRBV20-1 and TRBJ1-1; TRBD1 might be the D (6 bases). The CDR3 is made up of 13 amino acids. Trimming shortened V by 6 bases and J by 4 bases, and 15 bases separated the two germline ends. Germline V gene lookup returns CDR1 DFQATT and CDR2 SNEGSKA (reference sequence). This CDR3 is CSAQIQQGTEAFF. The CDR3 bases are TGCAGTGCCCAGATCCAACAGGGCACTGAAGCTTTCTTT.

The chain carries TRBV25-1 and TRBJ2-7, with D perhaps TRBD2 (5 bases). The CDR3 is made up of 13 amino acids. In germline, CDR1 is MGHDK, CDR2 SYGVNS. Trimming cost V 4 bases and J 3 bases, with 10 bases left between them. CDR3 sequence reads: CASSVGGGYEQYF. In DNA, the CDR3 is TGTGCCAGCAGTGTGGGTGGAGGCTACGAGCAGTACTTC.

The V gene is TRBV27, the J gene TRBJ2-7, with TRBD2 identical over 8 bases. This CDR3 contains 13 residues. V lost 2 bases to trimming and J lost 7 bases; unmatched junction nucleotides: 4. The germline gives CDR1 MNHEY, CDR2 SMNVEV (reference sequence). The CDR3 coding sequence is TGTGCCAGCAGTTTAGCGGGAGGCGGGGAGCAGTACTTC. Protein: CASSLAGGGEQYF.

The chain joins TRBV20-1 to TRBJ2-2; no firm D call. The CDR3 covers 13 residues. V was clipped by 0 bases and J by 5 bases, with 7 bases between them. Germline V gene sequence: CDR1 DFQATT, CDR2 SNEGSKA (reference sequence). The CDR3 sequence: CSAREGGTGELFF. CDR3 DNA: TGCAGTGCTAGAGAAGGTGGAACCGGGGAGCTGTTTTTT.

The chain carries TRBV5-1 and TRBJ1-2, with 7 bases matching TRBD1. J was trimmed by 3 bases and V by 3 bases; bases with no gene match: 2. Germline CDR1 and CDR2: SGHRS and YFSETQ. The CDR3 is 13 residues long. CDR3 in DNA: TGCGCCAGCAGCTCCGGACAGGACTATGGCTACACCTTC. Translation gives CASSSGQDYGYTF.

V and J are TRBV27 and TRBJ1-2; D is ambiguous. The length of the CDR3 is 16 residues. The ends were cut back, 4 bases at V and 4 bases at J, with 19 bases in the middle. The germline V gene encodes CDR1 MNHEY and CDR2 SMNVEV (reference sequence). For the CDR3, the DNA is TGTGCCAGCAGTTCCCCCAGAGTTACCGGGCTCTATGGCTACACCTTC. This encodes CASSSPRVTGLYGYTF.

J is TRBJ2-1 and V is TRBV24-1, with a possible D match to TRBD2 (6 bases). V was clipped by 5 bases and J by 0 bases, with 13 bases between them. CDR3 length: 16 amino acids. Germline V lookup: CDR1 KGHDR, CDR2 SFDVKD. DNA of the CDR3: TGTGCCACCAGTGTCCCGGGACTCAGCTCCTACAATGAGCAGTTCTTC. Protein: CATSVPGLSSYNEQFF.

This chain connects TRBV3-1 to TRBJ2-2; D unresolved. The ends were cut back, 6 bases at V and 1 base at J, with 9 bases in the middle. The germline V gene encodes CDR1 LGHDT and CDR2 YNNKEL (reference sequence). The CDR3 extends over 14 amino acids. The CDR3 DNA reads as TGTGCCAGCAGGAGCTCGGGGAACACCGGGGAGCTGTTTTTT. It specifies CASRSSGNTGELFF.

The rearrangement uses TRBV20-1 and TRBJ2-1; TRBD1 matches at 9 bases. CDR1 is DFQATT, CDR2 SNEGSKA, per germline (reference sequence). After removal of 5 bases from V and 5 bases from J, the junction contained 4 bases not matched to a gene. The CDR3 runs 13 residues. The CDR3 sequence is CSALQGANNEQFF. CDR3 sequence (DNA): TGCAGTGCTTTACAGGGGGCTAACAATGAGCAGTTCTTC.

The chain uses TRBV4-1 and TRBJ1-5, with D unresolved. The CDR3 has 15 amino acids. CDR1 and CDR2 from the germline V gene are MGHRA and YSYEKL. The V end was cut by 5 bases, the J end by 0 bases, with 11 bases between. The CDR3 spells CASSSWLTSNQPQHF. The DNA of the CDR3 is TGCGCCAGCAGCTCGTGGCTAACTAGCAATCAGCCCCAGCATTTT.

The genes are TRBV2 and TRBJ1-5; no definite D call. The CDR3 consists of 11 residues. Germline CDR1 SNHLY, CDR2 FYNNEI. Trimming removed 7 bases from V and 6 bases from J, with 7 bases in between. CDR3 residues: CASKLGQPQHF. The DNA of the CDR3 is TGTGCCAGCAAGTTGGGTCAGCCCCAGCATTTT. Combining the CDR3 with reference TRBV2 and TRBJ1-5 gives the whole variable domain EPEVTQTPSHQVTQMGQEVILRCVPISNHLYFYWYRQILGQKVEFLVSFYNNEISEKSEIFDDQFSVERPDGSNFTLKIRSTKLEDSAMYFCASKLGQPQHFGDGTRLSIL.

The rearrangement uses TRBV5-1 and TRBJ1-4, with unresolved D. The CDR3 has 14 residues. Germline values: CDR1 SGHRS, CDR2 YFSETQ. V dropped 4 bases and J dropped 5 bases, with 12 bases sitting between them. The CDR3 coding sequence is TGCGCCAGCAGCGTTACCTCGGGGAATGAAAAACTGTTTTTT. This codes for CASSVTSGNEKLFF.

This clonotype was observed a single time. The chain links TRBV4-1 to TRBJ1-2; D remains unclear. Germline loops: CDR1 MGHRA, CDR2 YSYEKL. The CDR3 has 12 amino acids. Trimming took 0 bases from V and 7 from J, leaving 6 bases between them. CDR3 DNA: TGCGCCAGCAGCCAAGATTCGCTTGGCTACACCTTC. It specifies CASSQDSLGYTF.

The CDR3 DNA follows: TGCAGTGCTAGAGATCTGGGTTACGTCTATGGCTACACCTTC. This translates into CSARDLGYVYGYTF. The rearrangement links TRBV20-1 to TRBJ1-2; no firm D call. Trimming left V 0 bases short and J 4 bases short, with 12 bases between. The CDR3 has 14 residues. The germline V gene encodes CDR1 DFQATT and CDR2 SNEGSKA (reference sequence).

CDR3 DNA: TGCAGTGCCGCTGGACAAGACCACCGGGAGCTGTTTTTT. Its protein is CSAAGQDHRELFF. J is TRBJ2-2 and V is TRBV20-1; D possibly corresponds to TRBD1 (5 bases). The CDR3 covers 13 residues. The V gene's germline CDR1 is DFQATT and CDR2 SNEGSKA (reference sequence). V dropped 6 bases and J dropped 9 bases, with 17 bases sitting between them.

This sequence joins TRBV20-1 and TRBJ1-2; no firm D call. V was pared by 3 bases and J by 4 bases, with 9 bases between. The CDR3 totals 12 residues. CDR1 is DFQATT and CDR2 is SNEGSKA in the germline V gene (reference sequence). The CDR3 sequence is CSARRDGYGYTF. The CDR3 DNA reads TGCAGTGCTAGGCGCGATGGCTATGGCTACACCTTC.

V gene TRBV5-4 combines with J gene TRBJ2-1; 12 bases align to TRBD1. With 4 bases clipped from V and 8 bases from J, the junction kept 7 bases outside the gene matches. The CDR3 loop spans 15 amino acids. Germline V gene lookup returns CDR1 SGHNT and CDR2 YYREEE (reference sequence). The CDR3 protein is CASSVPGQGAYEQFF. In nucleotides, the CDR3 is TGTGCCAGCAGCGTCCCGGGACAGGGGGCGTATGAGCAGTTCTTC.